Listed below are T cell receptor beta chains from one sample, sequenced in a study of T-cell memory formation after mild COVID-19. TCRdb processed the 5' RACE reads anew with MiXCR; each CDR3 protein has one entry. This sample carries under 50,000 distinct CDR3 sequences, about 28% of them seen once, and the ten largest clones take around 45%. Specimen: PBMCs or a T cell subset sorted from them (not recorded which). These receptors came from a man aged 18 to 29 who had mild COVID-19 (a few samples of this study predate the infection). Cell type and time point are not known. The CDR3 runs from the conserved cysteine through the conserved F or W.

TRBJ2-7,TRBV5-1,CASSPDSLEQYF
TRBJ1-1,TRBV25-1,CASSEGPESTEAFF
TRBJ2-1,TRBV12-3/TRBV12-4,CASSAPSGVYNEQFF
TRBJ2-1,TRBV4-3,CASSQEDAYNEQFF
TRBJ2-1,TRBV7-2,CASSLWTGEYNEQFF
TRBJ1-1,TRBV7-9,CASSWGAGPEAFF
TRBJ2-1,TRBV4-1,CASSPMRGQGDYNEQFF
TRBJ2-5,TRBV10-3,CAISPRQSKGEDQYF
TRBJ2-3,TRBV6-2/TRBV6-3,CASTDGSTDTQYF
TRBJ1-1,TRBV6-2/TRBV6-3,CASSYSTMAEAFF
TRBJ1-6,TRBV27,CASSLARGYSPLHF
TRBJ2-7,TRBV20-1,CSARDEGISHEQYF
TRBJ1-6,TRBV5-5,CASSLEQIHNSPLHF
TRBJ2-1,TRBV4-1,CASSQVHEQFF
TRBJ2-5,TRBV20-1,CSARVRDKLRETQYF
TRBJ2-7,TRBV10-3,CAITDRAYEQYF
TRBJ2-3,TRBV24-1,CATSDDRGGTDTQYF
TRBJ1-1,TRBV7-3,CASSPNPQGAAFF
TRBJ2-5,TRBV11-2,CASSLVFRGKWKETQYF
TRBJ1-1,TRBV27,CASSPREGTEAFF
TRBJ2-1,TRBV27,CASSLSVSRGPYNEQFF
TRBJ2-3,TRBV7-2,CASSWASGVADTQYF
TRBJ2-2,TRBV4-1,CASSQERTGELFF
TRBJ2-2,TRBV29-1,CSVVSGAGELFF
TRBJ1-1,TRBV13,CASSEGRGENTEAFF
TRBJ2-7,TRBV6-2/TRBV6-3,CASDNGSYEQYF
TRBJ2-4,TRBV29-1,CSVQDGGKNIQYF
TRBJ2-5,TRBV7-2,CASSFRDRILQETQYF
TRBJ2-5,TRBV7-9,CASSLGRTRGEETQYF
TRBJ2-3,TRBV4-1,CATPSTDTQYF
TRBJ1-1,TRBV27,CASSLYAGRTEAFF
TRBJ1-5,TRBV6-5,CASSYRSNQPRHF
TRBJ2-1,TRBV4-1,CASSQTPGLVGNEQFF
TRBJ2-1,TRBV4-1,CASSGTGVAYNEQFF
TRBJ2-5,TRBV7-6,CASSLGDAGGLDGTQYF
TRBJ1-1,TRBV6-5,CASSSSTYRGSTSDTEAFF
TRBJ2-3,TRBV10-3,CAIRLAGDPDTQYF
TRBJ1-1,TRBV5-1,CASRMGDITEAFF
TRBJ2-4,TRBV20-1,CSARAGQGHFKNIQYF
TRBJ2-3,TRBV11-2,CASSHWGGSLDTQYF
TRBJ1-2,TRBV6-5,CASSYRARGDYGYTF
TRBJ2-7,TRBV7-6,CASSLGGFAYEQYF
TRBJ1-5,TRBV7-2,CASSRDRGRTQPQHF
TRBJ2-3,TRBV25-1,CASSDPLRQTITDTQYF
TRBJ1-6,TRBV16,CASSTLGGDSPLHF
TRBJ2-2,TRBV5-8,CASSLLAGGNTGELFF
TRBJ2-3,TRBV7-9,CASSFGDRVIGGDTQYF
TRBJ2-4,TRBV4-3,CASSQGTRTGNIQYF
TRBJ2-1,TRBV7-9,CASSRDRGPFF
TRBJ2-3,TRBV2,CASSDDTQYF